The clone carrying this T cell receptor beta chain was picked up a small number of times. What it recognizes is unknown. The sample is drawn from a study of blood T cells in healthy people across ages. Study results and caveats: The study lacked donor CMV status, which possibly confounded expanded clonotype changes. In long-lived donors, naive CD4+ cell counts and diversity exceeded those of aged donors.

Each sample gave at least 7 million isolated PBMCs. This CDR3 region has 12 residues. Germline values: CDR1 MNHNY, CDR2 SVGAGI (reference sequence). V was pared by 8 bases and J by 4 bases, with 9 bases between. Primers used in a second PCR of about 6 to 11 cycles were a sample-barcoded 5' primer and a J-beta primer mix. Tagging of each cDNA molecule was performed by a template-switch adaptor with 12 random nucleotides. TCRdb independently ran MiXCR on the 5' RACE reads; one entry per CDR3 protein. The data show about 570,000 distinct CDR3 sequences, approximately 27% seen once. The chain employs TRBV6-6 and TRBJ2-1, with D possibly being TRBD2 (5 bases). The TCR comes from a woman between 65 and 79 years old in good health. The specimen sequenced was blood. The chain's CDR3 is CASGGLYNEQFF. DNA of the CDR3: TGTGCCAGCGGAGGACTGTACAATGAGCAGTTCTTC.